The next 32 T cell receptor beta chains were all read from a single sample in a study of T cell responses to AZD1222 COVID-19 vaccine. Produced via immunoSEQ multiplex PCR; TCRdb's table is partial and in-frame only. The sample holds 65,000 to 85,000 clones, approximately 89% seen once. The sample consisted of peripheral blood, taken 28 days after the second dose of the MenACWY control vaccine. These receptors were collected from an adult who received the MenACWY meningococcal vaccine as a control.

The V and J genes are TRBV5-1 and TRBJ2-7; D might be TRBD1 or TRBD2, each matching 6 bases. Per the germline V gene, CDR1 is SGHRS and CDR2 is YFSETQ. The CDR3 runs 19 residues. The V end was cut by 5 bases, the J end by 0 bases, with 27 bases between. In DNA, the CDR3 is TGCGCCAGCAGGGGGGAGGAAGTGTGGAACAGGGCCAACTCCTACGAGCAGTACTTC. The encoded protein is CASRGEEVWNRANSYEQYF.

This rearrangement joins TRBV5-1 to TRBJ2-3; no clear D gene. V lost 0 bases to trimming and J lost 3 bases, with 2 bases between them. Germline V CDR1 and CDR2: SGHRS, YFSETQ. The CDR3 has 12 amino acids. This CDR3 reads CASSLVTDTQYF. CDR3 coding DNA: TGCGCCAGCAGCTTGGTGACAGATACGCAGTATTTT.

The CDR3: CATSRDYGGTNEKLFF. The CDR3 coding sequence is TGTGCCACCAGCAGAGATTACGGGGGAACTAATGAAAAACTGTTTTTT. J is TRBJ1-4 and V is TRBV15; possibly TRBD1 for D (5 bases). V was clipped by 0 bases and J by 1 base, with 9 bases between them. The CDR3 is 16 residues long. CDR1 and CDR2 (germline): LNHNV, YYDKDF (reference sequence).

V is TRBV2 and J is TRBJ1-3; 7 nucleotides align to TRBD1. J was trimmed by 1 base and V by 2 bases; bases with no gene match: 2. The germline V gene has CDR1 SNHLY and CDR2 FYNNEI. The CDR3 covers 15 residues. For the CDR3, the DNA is TGTGCCAGCAGTGAAAGGACAGGATCTGGAAACACCATATATTTT. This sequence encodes CASSERTGSGNTIYF.

DNA of the CDR3: TGCGCCAGCAGCCAGGATTGGACAGACCGGAACTATGGCTACACCTTC. Translation gives CASSQDWTDRNYGYTF. The chain uses TRBV4-3 and TRBJ1-2; a weak D match, TRBD1 (6 bases). CDR1 is LGHNA, CDR2 YSLEER, per germline. The CDR3 is 16 amino acids. The V gene lost 3 bases and the J gene lost 2 bases, with 16 bases spanning the gap.

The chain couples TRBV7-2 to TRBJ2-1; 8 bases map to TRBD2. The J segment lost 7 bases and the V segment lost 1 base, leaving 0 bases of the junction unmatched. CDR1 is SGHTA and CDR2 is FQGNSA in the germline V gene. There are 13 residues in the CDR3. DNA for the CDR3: TGTGCCAGCAGCTTAGTAGCGGGGAATGAGCAGTTCTTC. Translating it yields CASSLVAGNEQFF.

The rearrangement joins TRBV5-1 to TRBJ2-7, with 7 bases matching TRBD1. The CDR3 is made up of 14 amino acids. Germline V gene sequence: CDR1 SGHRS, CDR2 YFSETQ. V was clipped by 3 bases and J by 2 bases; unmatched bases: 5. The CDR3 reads CASSSGQPPYEQYF. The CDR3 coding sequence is TGCGCCAGCAGCTCGGGACAGCCACCCTACGAGCAGTACTTC.

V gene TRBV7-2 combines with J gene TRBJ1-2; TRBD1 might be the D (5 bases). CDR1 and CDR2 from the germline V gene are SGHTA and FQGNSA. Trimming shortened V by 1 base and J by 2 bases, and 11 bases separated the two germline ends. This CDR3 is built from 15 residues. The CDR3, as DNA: TGTGCCAGCAGCTTAGACCCGGCAGGGAACTATGGCTACACCTTC. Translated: CASSLDPAGNYGYTF. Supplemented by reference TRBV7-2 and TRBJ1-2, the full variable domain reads GAGVSQSPSNKVTEKGKDVELRCDPISGHTALYWYRQSLGQGLEFLIYFQGNSAPDKSGLPSDRFSAERTGGSVSTLTIQRTQQEDSAVYLCASSLDPAGNYGYTFGSGTRLTVV.

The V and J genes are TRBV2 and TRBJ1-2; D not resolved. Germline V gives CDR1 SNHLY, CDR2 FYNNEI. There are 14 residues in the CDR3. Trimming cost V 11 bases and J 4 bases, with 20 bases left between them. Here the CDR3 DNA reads TGTGCCGGCAACCCGGCAGAAAGAAGCTATGGCTACACCTTC. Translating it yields CAGNPAERSYGYTF.

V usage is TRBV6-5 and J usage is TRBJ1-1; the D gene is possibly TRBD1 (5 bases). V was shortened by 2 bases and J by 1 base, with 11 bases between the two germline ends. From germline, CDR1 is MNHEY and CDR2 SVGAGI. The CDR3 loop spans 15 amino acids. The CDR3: CASSYGGAQNTEAFF. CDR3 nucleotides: TGTGCCAGCAGTTACGGAGGGGCACAGAACACTGAAGCTTTCTTT.

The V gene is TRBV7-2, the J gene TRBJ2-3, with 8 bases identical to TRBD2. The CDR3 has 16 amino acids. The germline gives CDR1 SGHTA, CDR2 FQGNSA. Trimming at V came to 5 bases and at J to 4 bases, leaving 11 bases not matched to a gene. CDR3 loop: CASSPVSGGGSDTQYF. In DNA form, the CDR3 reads TGTGCCAGCAGCCCTGTTAGTGGCGGGGGGTCAGATACGCAGTATTTT.

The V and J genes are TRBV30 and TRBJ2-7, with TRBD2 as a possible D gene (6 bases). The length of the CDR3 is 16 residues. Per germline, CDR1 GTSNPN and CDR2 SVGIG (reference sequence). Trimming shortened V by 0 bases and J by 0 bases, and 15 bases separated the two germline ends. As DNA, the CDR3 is TGTGCCTGGAGTGTAGGGTCAAGAGCGGGCTCCTACGAGCAGTACTTC. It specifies CAWSVGSRAGSYEQYF. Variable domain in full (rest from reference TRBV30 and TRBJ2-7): SQTIHQWPATLVQPVGSPLSLECTVEGTSNPNLYWYRQAAGRGLQLLFYSVGIGQISSEVPQNLSASRPQDRQFILSSKKLLLSDSGFYLCAWSVGSRAGSYEQYFGPGTRLTVT.

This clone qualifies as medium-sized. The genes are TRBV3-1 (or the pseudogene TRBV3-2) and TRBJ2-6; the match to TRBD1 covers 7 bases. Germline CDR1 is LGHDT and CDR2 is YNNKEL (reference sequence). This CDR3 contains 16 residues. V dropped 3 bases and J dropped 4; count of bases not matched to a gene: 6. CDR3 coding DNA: TGTGCCAGCAGCCACCTCCAGGGGGAAGGGGCCAACGTCCTGACTTTC. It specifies CASSHLQGEGANVLTF.

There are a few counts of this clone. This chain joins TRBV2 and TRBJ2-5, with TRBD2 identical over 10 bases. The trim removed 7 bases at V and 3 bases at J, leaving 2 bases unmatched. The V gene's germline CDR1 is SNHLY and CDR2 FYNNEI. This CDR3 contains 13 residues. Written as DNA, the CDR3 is TGTGCCAGCACCGGGACTAGCGAAGAGACCCAGTACTTC. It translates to CASTGTSEETQYF.

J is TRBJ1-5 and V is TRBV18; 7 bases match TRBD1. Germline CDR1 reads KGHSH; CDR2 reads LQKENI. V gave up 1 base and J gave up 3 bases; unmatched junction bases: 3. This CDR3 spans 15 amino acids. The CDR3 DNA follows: TGTGCCAGCTCACCACGGACAGGCGACAATCAGCCCCAGCATTTT. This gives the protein CASSPRTGDNQPQHF.

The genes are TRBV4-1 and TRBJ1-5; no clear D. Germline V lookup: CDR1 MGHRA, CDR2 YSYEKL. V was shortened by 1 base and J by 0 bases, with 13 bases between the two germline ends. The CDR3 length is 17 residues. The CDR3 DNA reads TGCGCCAGCAGCCAAGTCTTTTACCGTTATAGCAATCAGCCCCAGCATTTT. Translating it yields CASSQVFYRYSNQPQHF.

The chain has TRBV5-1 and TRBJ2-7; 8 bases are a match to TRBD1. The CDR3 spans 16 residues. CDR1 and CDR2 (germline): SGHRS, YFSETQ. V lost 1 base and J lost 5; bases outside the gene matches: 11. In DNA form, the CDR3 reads TGCGCCAGCAGCTTGATCCGGACAGGGAGATTTGACGAGCAGTACTTC. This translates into CASSLIRTGRFDEQYF.

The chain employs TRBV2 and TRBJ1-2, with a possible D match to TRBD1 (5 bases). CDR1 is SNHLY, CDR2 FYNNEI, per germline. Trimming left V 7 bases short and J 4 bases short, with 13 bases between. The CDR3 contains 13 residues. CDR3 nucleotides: TGTGCCAGCATTATGGAGGGGACCTATGGCTACACCTTC. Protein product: CASIMEGTYGYTF.

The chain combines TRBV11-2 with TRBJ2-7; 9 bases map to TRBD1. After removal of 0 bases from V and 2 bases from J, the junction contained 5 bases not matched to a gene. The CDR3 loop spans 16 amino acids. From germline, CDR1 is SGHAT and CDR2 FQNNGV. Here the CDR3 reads CASSLEGGTGTYEQYF. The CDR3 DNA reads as TGTGCCAGCAGCTTAGAAGGCGGGACAGGGACCTACGAGCAGTACTTC. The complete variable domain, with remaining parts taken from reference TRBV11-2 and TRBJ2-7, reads EAGVAQSPRYKIIEKRQSVAFWCNPISGHATLYWYQQILGQGPKLLIQFQNNGVVDDSQLPKDRFSAERLKGVDSTLKIQPAKLEDSAVYLCASSLEGGTGTYEQYFGPGTRLTVT.

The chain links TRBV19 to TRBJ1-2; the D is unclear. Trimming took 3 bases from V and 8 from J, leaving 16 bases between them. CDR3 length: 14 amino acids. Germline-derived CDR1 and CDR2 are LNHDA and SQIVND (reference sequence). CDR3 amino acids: CASSIQTDSAGYTF. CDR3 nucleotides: TGTGCCAGTAGTATTCAGACGGACTCGGCCGGCTACACCTTC.

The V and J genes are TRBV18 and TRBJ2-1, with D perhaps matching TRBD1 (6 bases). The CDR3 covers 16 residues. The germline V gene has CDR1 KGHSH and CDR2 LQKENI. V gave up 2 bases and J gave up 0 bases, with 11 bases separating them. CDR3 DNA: TGTGCCAGCTCACCAACCGGGACAAACTCCTACAATGAGCAGTTCTTC. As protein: CASSPTGTNSYNEQFF.

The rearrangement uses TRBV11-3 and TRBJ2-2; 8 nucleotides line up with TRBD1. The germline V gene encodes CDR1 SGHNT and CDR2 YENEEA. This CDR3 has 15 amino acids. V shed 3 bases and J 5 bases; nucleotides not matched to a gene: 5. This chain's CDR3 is CASSFGQGRTGELFF. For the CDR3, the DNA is TGTGCCAGCAGCTTCGGACAGGGTAGGACCGGGGAGCTGTTTTTT.

CDR3 sequence (DNA): TGTGCCAGCAGTTTACCGGGAATCAATTCACCCCTCCACTTT. Translated, it gives CASSLPGINSPLHF. V gene TRBV28 combines with J gene TRBJ1-6, with D hard to call. Germline-derived CDR1 and CDR2 are MDHEN and SYDVKM. This CDR3 is 14 amino acids long. With 2 bases removed from V and 7 bases from J, the gap between germline ends came to 9 bases.

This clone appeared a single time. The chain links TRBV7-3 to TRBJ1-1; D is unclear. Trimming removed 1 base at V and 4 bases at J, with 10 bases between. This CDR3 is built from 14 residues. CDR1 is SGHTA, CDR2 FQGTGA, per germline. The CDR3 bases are TGTGCCAGCAGCTTAAACGGGGAGGGCACTGAAGCTTTCTTT. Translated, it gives CASSLNGEGTEAFF. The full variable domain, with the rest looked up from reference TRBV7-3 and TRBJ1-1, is GAGVSQTPSNKVTEKGKYVELRCDPISGHTALYWYRQSLGQGPEFLIYFQGTGAADDSGLPNDRFFAVRPEGSVSTLKIQRTERGDSAVYLCASSLNGEGTEAFFGQGTRLTVV.

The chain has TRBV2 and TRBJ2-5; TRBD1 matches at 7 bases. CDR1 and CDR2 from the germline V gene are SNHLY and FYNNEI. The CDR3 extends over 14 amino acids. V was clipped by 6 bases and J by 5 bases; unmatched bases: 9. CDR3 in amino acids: CASRQTGLGETQYF. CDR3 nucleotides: TGTGCCAGCAGACAGACAGGGTTGGGGGAGACCCAGTACTTC.

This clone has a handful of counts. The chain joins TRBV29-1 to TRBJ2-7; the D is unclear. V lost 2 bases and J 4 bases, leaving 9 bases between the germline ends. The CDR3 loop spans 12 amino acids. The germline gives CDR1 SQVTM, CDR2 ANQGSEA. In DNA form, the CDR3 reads TGCAGCGTTGAAACCTCTGATTACGAGCAGTACTTC. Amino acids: CSVETSDYEQYF.

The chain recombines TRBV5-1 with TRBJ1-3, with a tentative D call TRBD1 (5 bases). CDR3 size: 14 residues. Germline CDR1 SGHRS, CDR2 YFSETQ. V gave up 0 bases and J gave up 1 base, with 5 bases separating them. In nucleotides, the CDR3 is TGCGCCAGCAGCTTGGCAGGGTCTGGAAACACCATATATTTT. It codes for CASSLAGSGNTIYF.

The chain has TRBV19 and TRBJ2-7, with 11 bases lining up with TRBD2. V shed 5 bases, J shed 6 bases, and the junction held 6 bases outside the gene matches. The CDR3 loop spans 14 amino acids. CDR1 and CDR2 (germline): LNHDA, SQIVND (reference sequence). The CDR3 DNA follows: TGTGCCAGTAGTGTCCCGGGACTAGCGGCCGAGCAGTACTTC. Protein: CASSVPGLAAEQYF.

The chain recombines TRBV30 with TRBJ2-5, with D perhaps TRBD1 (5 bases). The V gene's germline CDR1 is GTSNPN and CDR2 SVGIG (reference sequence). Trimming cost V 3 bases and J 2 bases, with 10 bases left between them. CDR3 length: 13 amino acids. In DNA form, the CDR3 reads TGTGCCTGGAGAGGCCAGGGACAAGAGACCCAGTACTTC. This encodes CAWRGQGQETQYF.

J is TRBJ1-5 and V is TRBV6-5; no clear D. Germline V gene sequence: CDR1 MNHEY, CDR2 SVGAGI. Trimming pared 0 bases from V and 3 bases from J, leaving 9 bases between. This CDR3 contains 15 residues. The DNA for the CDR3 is TGTGCCAGCAGTTACTCGAGGCAGCACAATCAGCCCCAGCATTTT. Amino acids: CASSYSRQHNQPQHF.

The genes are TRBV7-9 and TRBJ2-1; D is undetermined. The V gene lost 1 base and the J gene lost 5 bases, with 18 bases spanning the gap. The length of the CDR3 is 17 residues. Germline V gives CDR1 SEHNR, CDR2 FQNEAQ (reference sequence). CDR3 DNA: TGTGCCAGCAGCTTAGAACTGGGTCCCCCTAAGGACAATGAGCAGTTCTTC. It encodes CASSLELGPPKDNEQFF.

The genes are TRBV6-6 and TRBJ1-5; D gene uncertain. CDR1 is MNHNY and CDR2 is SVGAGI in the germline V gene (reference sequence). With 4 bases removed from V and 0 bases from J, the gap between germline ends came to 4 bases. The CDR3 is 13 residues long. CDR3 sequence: CASSSYSNQPQHF. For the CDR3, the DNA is TGTGCCAGCAGTTCGTATAGCAATCAGCCCCAGCATTTT.